Listed below are T cell receptor beta chains from one sample, sequenced in a study of blood T cell repertoires in COVID-19. Profiled with immunoSEQ multiplex PCR; TCRdb holds only in-frame clones, not every one. The sample gives some 270,000 clones, around nine tenths of which show up once; around 1.6% is in the top ten. Sequencing was carried out using peripheral blood. The receptors come from a woman aged 60 to 75 who had recovered from COVID-19. Each CDR3 is given without its conserved first and last residue. Each record gives: V gene, clone size, CDR3 length, J gene, CDR3 protein. Only some rows state a clone size, as once, few, many or a class for expanded clones.

TRBV28,once,12,TRBJ1-2,ASSAGGKSYGYT
TRBV28,.,13,TRBJ2-1,ASSRPGQGYNEQF
TRBV9,.,13,TRBJ2-7,ASSPLGTGSHEQY
TRBV7-9,.,14,TRBJ1-5,ASSFGGDGGNQPQH
TRBV18,.,12,TRBJ1-1,ASSPVLLNTEAF
TRBV9,many,11,TRBJ1-5,ASSVRSNQPQH
TRBV4-3,.,14,TRBJ2-5,ASSQGGLAGGETQY
TRBV5-1,.,13,TRBJ2-2,ASSLDQGWTGELF
TRBV7-9,once,12,TRBJ2-5,ASSPGGNQETQY
TRBV7-7,.,13,TRBJ2-2,ASSLTSGVTGELF
TRBV19,.,13,TRBJ2-7,ASSMGTPSSYEQY
TRBV11-2,.,12,TRBJ2-5,ASSNRGLGETQY
TRBV15,.,14,TRBJ1-2,ATSRGGGVGNYGYT
TRBV28,.,11,TRBJ2-4,ASGLLAKNIQY
TRBV6-2/TRBV6-3,.,16,TRBJ2-1,ASSYSKGTSGGANEQF
TRBV9,.,12,TRBJ1-1,ASSVVPDTHEAF
TRBV9,.,13,TRBJ2-7,ASSVGLDFTYEQY
TRBV10-3,.,12,TRBJ2-3,AISVQGSTDTQY
TRBV3-1/TRBV3-2,once,13,TRBJ2-5,ASSQWTSGVETQY
TRBV10-3,.,12,TRBJ2-5,AISEPILSGTQY
TRBV29-1,.,11,TRBJ1-1,SVPGQANTEAF
TRBV18,.,14,TRBJ2-1,ASSPPRQGPYNEQF
TRBV5-4,.,13,TRBJ2-7,ASSSQGGRSYEQY
TRBV7-2,.,12,TRBJ2-7,ASSRDRAMDEQY
TRBV7-9,.,14,TRBJ1-1,ASSSGGNLMNTEAF
TRBV7-9,.,12,TRBJ1-4,ASSLGGPGEKLF
TRBV28,few,14,TRBJ1-4,ASSRPGQGTNEKLF